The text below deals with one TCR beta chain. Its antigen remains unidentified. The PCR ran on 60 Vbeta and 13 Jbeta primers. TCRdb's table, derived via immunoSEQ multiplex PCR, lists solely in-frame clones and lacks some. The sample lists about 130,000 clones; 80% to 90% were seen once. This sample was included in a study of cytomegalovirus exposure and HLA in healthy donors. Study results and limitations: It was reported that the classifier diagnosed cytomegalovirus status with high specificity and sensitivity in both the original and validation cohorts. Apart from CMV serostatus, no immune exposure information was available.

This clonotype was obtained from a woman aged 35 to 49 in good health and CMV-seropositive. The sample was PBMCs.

The CDR3 here is CASSLISAGGETGYGYTF. The CDR3 coding sequence is TGTGCCAGCAGTTTAATATCGGCAGGGGGCGAGACCGGCTATGGCTACACCTTC. The rearrangement joins TRBV27 to TRBJ1-2, with 8 bases fitting TRBD1. The CDR3 runs to 18 residues. The J segment lost 4 bases and the V segment lost 2 bases, leaving 15 bases of the junction unmatched. CDR1 and CDR2 (germline): MNHEY, SMNVEV (reference sequence).